The 10 T cell receptor beta chains reported below all come from one sample, sequenced in a study of cytomegalovirus exposure and HLA in healthy donors. The PCR contained 60 Vbeta and 13 Jbeta primers. Only in-frame clones appear in the TCRdb table, and some are missing; sequencing was by immunoSEQ multiplex PCR. The sample consists of 150,000 to 200,000 clones, over 75% of them appearing once. Material for sequencing was PBMCs. The receptors derive from a man between 18 and 35 years old in good health and CMV-seronegative.

This clone showed up just a few times. This chain connects TRBV6-6 to TRBJ2-3, with 9 bases aligning to TRBD1. Losses at the gene ends were 6 bases for V and 4 bases for J; bases not matched to a gene: 5. CDR3 size: 14 residues. Germline CDR1 is MNHNY and CDR2 is SVGAGI (reference sequence). In DNA, the CDR3 is TGTGCCAGCAGACCAAGACAGGGGGCAGATACGCAGTATTTT. Residues: CASRPRQGADTQYF.

The chain combines TRBV5-1 with TRBJ1-4, with 10 bases identical to TRBD1. In germline, CDR1 is SGHRS, CDR2 YFSETQ. The trim removed 5 bases at V and 1 base at J, leaving 11 bases unmatched. CDR3 size: 18 residues. The CDR3 DNA reads as TGCGCCAGCAGGACCGGGGACAGGGGCGTGGGAACTAATGAAAAACTGTTTTTT. Encoded protein: CASRTGDRGVGTNEKLFF.

The genes are TRBV19 and TRBJ1-2, with 7 bases that match TRBD1. V shed 5 bases and J 5 bases; nucleotides not matched to a gene: 14. The CDR3 runs to 16 residues. In germline, CDR1 is LNHDA, CDR2 SQIVND (reference sequence). The CDR3 coding sequence is TGTGCCAGTAGTTCTTTCCAGCCGGGACAGCAGTATGGCTACACCTTC. Translated: CASSSFQPGQQYGYTF.

V usage is TRBV9 and J usage is TRBJ2-2, with TRBD1 identical over 7 bases. The CDR3 is 14 amino acids. The trim removed 4 bases at V and 6 bases at J, leaving 6 bases unmatched. CDR1 SGDLS and CDR2 YYNGEE come from the germline V gene. CDR3 coding DNA: TGTGCCAGCAGCCCAAGGACAGGCGCCGGGGAGCTGTTTTTT. This sequence encodes CASSPRTGAGELFF.

The V and J genes are TRBV5-6 and TRBJ2-7; no firm D call. In germline, CDR1 is SGHDT, CDR2 YYEEEE. The CDR3 covers 13 residues. V was cut by 4 bases and J by 3 bases, with 11 bases left in between. CDR3 bases: TGTGCCAGCAGCACCGGGTCAATCTACGAGCAGTACTTC. It translates to CASSTGSIYEQYF.

The rearrangement uses TRBV27 and TRBJ1-5, with D uncertain. Germline V CDR1 and CDR2: MNHEY, SMNVEV (reference sequence). Trimming stripped 3 bases from V and 7 bases from J, with 13 bases between. The CDR3 has 14 residues. DNA of the CDR3: TGTGCCAGCAGTTTCGGAGGGATAGGGCAGCCCCAGCATTTT. It codes for CASSFGGIGQPQHF.

This clone was recorded once. CDR3 in DNA: TGCGCCAGCAGCCAAGAAGTCAGGGGGTTCTACGAGCAGTACTTC. Its protein product is CASSQEVRGFYEQYF. J is TRBJ2-7 and V is TRBV4-1; 7 bases are a match to TRBD1. This CDR3 comprises 15 residues. Germline lookup yields CDR1 MGHRA and CDR2 YSYEKL. V lost 0 bases, J lost 3 bases, and 5 bases stayed unmatched.

This clone has a single count. This rearrangement joins TRBV7-8 to TRBJ1-4; D not resolved. The CDR3 spans 17 residues. The V gene's germline CDR1 is SGHVS and CDR2 FQNEAQ. Trimming cost V 4 bases and J 0 bases, with 15 bases left between them. The CDR3, as DNA: TGTGCCAGCAGCTCTAGACGGGGAGGAGCAACTAATGAAAAACTGTTTTTT. Its protein product is CASSSRRGGATNEKLFF.

A single count supports this clone. The chain combines TRBV7-8 with TRBJ2-5; TRBD1 might be the D (6 bases). The V and J ends lost 1 base and 5 bases respectively, with 20 bases between them. Germline V gene data show CDR1 as SGHVS and CDR2 as FQNEAQ. This CDR3 has 17 residues. The DNA for the CDR3 is TGTGCCAGCAGCTTAGACCCCTACAGGGATTTGGAGGAGACCCAGTACTTC. Translating gives CASSLDPYRDLEETQYF.

The rearrangement links TRBV15 to TRBJ2-5; TRBD2 agrees at 8 bases. The CDR3 is made up of 15 amino acids. The trim removed 0 bases at V and 7 bases at J, leaving 7 bases unmatched. Germline CDR1 LNHNV, CDR2 YYDKDF (reference sequence). CDR3 DNA sequence: TGTGCCACCAGCAGAGATTTAGGGACTAGAGGGACCCAGTACTTC. Translating it yields CATSRDLGTRGTQYF.